These 32 T cell receptor beta chains came from one sample sequenced in a study of monozygotic twins with inflammatory bowel disease. No DNA is given; TCRdb re-called the 5' RACE reads and lists each CDR3 protein once. The specimen's table records more than 300,000 distinct CDR3 sequences. The sequenced material came from blood. The receptors were gathered from a human donor with ulcerative colitis or Crohn's disease, or a healthy co-twin of an affected twin (not recorded which).

The gene calls are TRBV29-1 and TRBJ1-2. Germline V gives CDR1 SQVTM, CDR2 ANQGSEA. The CDR3 spans 15 residues. The CDR3 is CSVEVGYGNDYGYTF.

This chain links TRBV28 with TRBJ2-2; the D call of TRBD1 rests on TCRdb alone, since no DNA is present to check it. This CDR3 has 12 amino acids. Germline V gene lookup returns CDR1 MDHEN and CDR2 SYDVKM. The CDR3 protein is CASSPDRWELFF.

CDR3 protein: CASSLVVGSNQPQHF. This chain links TRBV7-2 with TRBJ1-5. Germline V gives CDR1 SGHTA, CDR2 FQGNSA. The CDR3 sequence is 15 residues long. Supplemented by reference TRBV7-2 and TRBJ1-5, the full variable domain reads GAGVSQSPSNKVTEKGKDVELRCDPISGHTALYWYRQSLGQGLEFLIYFQGNSAPDKSGLPSDRFSAERTGGSVSTLTIQRTQQEDSAVYLCASSLVVGSNQPQHFGDGTRLSIL.

The CDR3 spells CASSPMGQGASYEQYF. This chain links TRBV18 with TRBJ2-7; TCRdb reports TRBD1, a call that lacks DNA to check it against. Germline V gives CDR1 KGHSH, CDR2 LQKENI. This CDR3 contains 16 residues.

The chain couples TRBV24-1 to TRBJ2-3; TCRdb's D call, TRBD2, is unchecked because there is no DNA. CDR3 length: 17 residues. Germline CDR1 and CDR2: KGHDR and SFDVKD. The CDR3 here is CATSDRSGEAFTDTQYF.

The chain combines TRBV5-1 with TRBJ2-1; TCRdb names TRBD1, which stays unverified in the absence of DNA. In germline, CDR1 is SGHRS, CDR2 YFSETQ. The CDR3 length is 16 residues. The CDR3 reads CASSPGAQRLNNEQFF.

The genes are TRBV20-1 and TRBJ2-6; TCRdb's D call of TRBD1 is untestable without DNA. The CDR3 totals 16 residues. Germline-derived CDR1 and CDR2 are DFQATT and SNEGSKA (reference sequence). CDR3 region: CSARGQGGPGANVLTF.

The rearrangement links TRBV27 to TRBJ2-6; the D gene TCRdb calls, TRBD1, cannot be checked with no DNA. CDR1 MNHEY and CDR2 SMNVEV come from the germline V gene (reference sequence). The CDR3 length is 14 residues. The chain's CDR3 is CASRRPGQLGVLTF.

The chain recombines TRBV6-2 or TRBV6-3 with TRBJ1-1; TCRdb outputs TRBD1, but without DNA this stays unchecked. Germline lookup yields CDR1 MNHEY and CDR2 SVGEGT. CDR3 length: 13 residues. Here the CDR3 reads CASSRQENTEAFF.

This sequence joins TRBV10-3 and TRBJ2-7; TCRdb reports TRBD2, a call that lacks DNA to check it against. CDR1 and CDR2 from the germline V gene are ENHRY and SYGVKD. The CDR3 loop spans 15 amino acids. CDR3 sequence reads: CAIKESGGPQYEQYF.

V usage is TRBV6-5 and J usage is TRBJ2-7; without DNA, the TCRdb call of TRBD1 cannot be checked. CDR3 size: 15 residues. Germline loops: CDR1 MNHEY, CDR2 SVGAGI. This chain's CDR3 is CASSYSGRGFGEQYF.

The J gene is TRBJ2-1, the V gene TRBV18; without DNA, the TCRdb call of TRBD2 cannot be checked. In germline, CDR1 is KGHSH, CDR2 LQKENI. The CDR3 spans 16 residues. The CDR3: CASSPVTGPLSNEQFF.

This chain links TRBV18 with TRBJ2-1; TCRdb outputs TRBD1, but without DNA this stays unchecked. The CDR3 extends over 16 amino acids. Germline values: CDR1 KGHSH, CDR2 LQKENI. The CDR3 protein is CASSPPWSQGNGEEFF.

The gene calls are TRBV24-1 and TRBJ1-5; TCRdb names TRBD1, which stays unverified in the absence of DNA. Germline CDR1 is KGHDR and CDR2 is SFDVKD. This CDR3 region has 15 residues. This CDR3 is CAISGTGRTNQPQHF.

The genes are TRBV7-2 and TRBJ1-3. The CDR3 is made up of 14 amino acids. Germline V gives CDR1 SGHTA, CDR2 FQGNSA. CDR3 sequence: CASQRGNSGNTIYF. Complete variable domain (other parts from reference TRBV7-2 and TRBJ1-3): GAGVSQSPSNKVTEKGKDVELRCDPISGHTALYWYRQSLGQGLEFLIYFQGNSAPDKSGLPSDRFSAERTGGSVSTLTIQRTQQEDSAVYLCASQRGNSGNTIYFGEGSWLTVV.

The rearrangement joins TRBV7-2 to TRBJ1-1. Germline V gene lookup returns CDR1 SGHTA and CDR2 FQGNSA. CDR3 length equals 14 residues. This chain's CDR3 is CASSSPGGLGEAFF.

The chain is built from TRBV7-2 and TRBJ2-7. Looked up from germline, CDR1 is SGHTA and CDR2 is FQGNSA. The CDR3 has 14 residues. The CDR3 loop is CASSLERWSYEQYF.

The chain is built from TRBV5-1 and TRBJ2-1; TCRdb selects TRBD1, and the lack of DNA leaves this call unchecked. Germline CDR1 reads SGHRS; CDR2 reads YFSETQ. This CDR3 is built from 13 residues. CDR3 protein: CASGGNSYNEQFF. Complete variable domain (other parts from reference TRBV5-1 and TRBJ2-1): KAGVTQTPRYLIKTRGQQVTLSCSPISGHRSVSWYQQTPGQGLQFLFEYFSETQRNKGNFPGRFSGRQFSNSRSEMNVSTLELGDSALYLCASGGNSYNEQFFGPGTRLTVL.

This chain links TRBV12-3 or TRBV12-4 with TRBJ1-5. CDR3 size: 14 residues. The chain's CDR3 is CASSQAMTNQPQHF.

This chain uses TRBV5-1 with TRBJ2-7; TCRdb names TRBD2, which stays unverified in the absence of DNA. The CDR3 covers 14 residues. Per the germline V gene, CDR1 is SGHRS and CDR2 is YFSETQ. The CDR3 region is CASSLRQGNNEQYF.

The V gene is TRBV18, the J gene TRBJ2-7; TCRdb indicates TRBD2, and absent DNA this call remains unverified. Germline lookup yields CDR1 KGHSH and CDR2 LQKENI. The CDR3 runs 15 residues. CDR3 protein: CASSPAQGIGGEQYF.

The chain recombines TRBV5-1 with TRBJ2-1; TCRdb outputs TRBD1, but without DNA this stays unchecked. CDR1 is SGHRS, CDR2 YFSETQ, per germline. This CDR3 is built from 14 residues. The CDR3: CASSTSTGRDEQFF.

CDR3 in amino acids: CATASGDYEQYF. The chain uses TRBV3-1 and TRBJ2-7; TCRdb picks TRBD2, but there is no DNA to check that call. Germline CDR1 reads LGHDT; CDR2 reads YNNKEL (reference sequence). The CDR3 totals 12 residues.

The V and J genes are TRBV4-2 and TRBJ1-6. The length of the CDR3 is 14 residues. Per the germline V gene, CDR1 is LGHNA and CDR2 is YNFKEQ. The CDR3 sequence: CASSQDGNWSPLHF.

The rearrangement uses TRBV5-1 and TRBJ2-2; TCRdb's D call of TRBD2 is untestable without DNA. The CDR3 sequence is 17 residues long. The germline V gene has CDR1 SGHRS and CDR2 YFSETQ. CDR3: CASSLSGGAFNTGELFF. Drawing the rest from reference TRBV5-1 and TRBJ2-2, the complete variable domain is KAGVTQTPRYLIKTRGQQVTLSCSPISGHRSVSWYQQTPGQGLQFLFEYFSETQRNKGNFPGRFSGRQFSNSRSEMNVSTLELGDSALYLCASSLSGGAFNTGELFFGEGSRLTVL.

V usage is TRBV20-1 and J usage is TRBJ2-1. This CDR3 is 14 amino acids long. Germline V gives CDR1 DFQATT, CDR2 SNEGSKA (reference sequence). The CDR3 sequence is CSATTGTRYNEQFF.

The V call is TRBV20-1, the J call TRBJ1-2; TCRdb calls TRBD1, which cannot be checked without DNA. CDR1 is DFQATT and CDR2 is SNEGSKA in the germline V gene (reference sequence). This CDR3 is 12 amino acids long. CDR3 amino acids: CSAHPGPGGYTF.

V and J are TRBV20-1 and TRBJ2-7. The CDR3 is 13 residues long. The germline gives CDR1 DFQATT, CDR2 SNEGSKA (reference sequence). CDR3 residues: CSARSTTTYEQYF.

This rearrangement joins TRBV4-1 to TRBJ1-5; TCRdb gives TRBD1 as the D gene, but with no DNA this cannot be confirmed. The CDR3 loop spans 14 amino acids. Germline V gene data show CDR1 as MGHRA and CDR2 as YSYEKL. The CDR3 reads CASRKGGAGQPQHF.

The J gene is TRBJ2-6, the V gene TRBV29-1; TCRdb designates TRBD1, a call that cannot be tested without DNA. CDR3 length: 14 residues. In germline, CDR1 is SQVTM, CDR2 ANQGSEA. The CDR3 loop reads CSASDRAGANVLTF.

The genes are TRBV7-3 and TRBJ1-6; TCRdb proposes TRBD1, but this gene call is untestable without DNA. The CDR3 runs 15 residues. Germline assignment: CDR1 SGHTA and CDR2 FQGTGA. The CDR3 sequence is CASSKQGMYNSPLHF.

The gene calls are TRBV30 and TRBJ2-2; TCRdb picks TRBD2, but there is no DNA to check that call. The CDR3 is 14 amino acids. Germline loops: CDR1 GTSNPN, CDR2 SVGIG (reference sequence). CDR3 region: CAWSRGALTGELFF.